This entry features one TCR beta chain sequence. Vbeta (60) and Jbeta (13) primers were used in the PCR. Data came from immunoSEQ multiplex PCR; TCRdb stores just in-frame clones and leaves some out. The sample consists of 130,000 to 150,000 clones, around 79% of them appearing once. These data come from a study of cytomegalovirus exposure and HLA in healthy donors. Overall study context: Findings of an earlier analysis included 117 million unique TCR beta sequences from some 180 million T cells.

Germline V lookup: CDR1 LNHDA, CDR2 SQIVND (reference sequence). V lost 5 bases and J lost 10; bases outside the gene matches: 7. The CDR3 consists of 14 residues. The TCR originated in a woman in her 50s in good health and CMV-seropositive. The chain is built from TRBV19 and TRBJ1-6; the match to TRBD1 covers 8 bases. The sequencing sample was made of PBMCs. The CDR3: CASSAGTGGSPLHF. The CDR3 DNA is TGTGCCAGTAGTGCCGGGACAGGCGGATCACCCCTCCACTTT.